The rows below give T cell receptor beta chains drawn from one sample of a study of OX40 agonist ivuxolimab in advanced cancers. Only in-frame clones appear in the TCRdb table, and some are missing; sequencing was by immunoSEQ multiplex PCR. The sample holds 100,000 or so clones; around 93% are singletons and the top ten take 0.5% to 0.65%. This specimen consisted of CD4+ or CD8+ T cells sorted from blood, obtained in a trial of the OX40 agonist ivuxolimab. The source of these receptors is an adult with an advanced solid tumor such as melanoma, head and neck, liver or kidney cancer. Each CDR3 is given with its conserved first and last residue. The order of the fields is J gene, clone size, D gene, V gene, CDR3 protein, CDR3 DNA. D genes are given only for firm matches. Clone size is given for some rows only: seen once, a few or many times, or a class if the clone is expanded.

j_gene: TRBJ2-3
abundance: -
d_gene: -
v_gene: TRBV21-1
CDR3aa: CASTQRPGRGTDTQYF
CDR3nt: TGTGCCAGCACCCAAAGGCCCGGGAGAGGCACAGATACGCAGTATTTT

j_gene: TRBJ2-3
abundance: -
d_gene: -
v_gene: TRBV4-3
CDR3aa: CASSRTGRGFVPDTQYF
CDR3nt: TGCGCCAGCAGCCGGACGGGGAGAGGGTTCGTCCCAGATACGCAGTATTTT

j_gene: TRBJ1-3
abundance: few
d_gene: -
v_gene: TRBV19
CDR3aa: CASSMDVLAGNTIYF
CDR3nt: TGTGCCAGTAGTATGGACGTCCTGGCTGGAAACACCATATATTTT

j_gene: TRBJ2-1
abundance: -
d_gene: -
v_gene: TRBV4-1
CDR3aa: CASSQPGRGPPYNEQFF
CDR3nt: TGCGCCAGCAGCCAACCTGGGCGGGGCCCCCCTTACAATGAGCAGTTCTTC

j_gene: TRBJ2-1
abundance: -
d_gene: TRBD1
v_gene: TRBV29-1
CDR3aa: CSVGGTGLLNEQFF
CDR3nt: TGCAGCGTTGGTGGGACAGGGTTGTTAAATGAGCAGTTCTTC

j_gene: TRBJ2-4
abundance: -
d_gene: -
v_gene: TRBV19
CDR3aa: CASSIPSLAKNIQYF
CDR3nt: TGTGCCAGTAGTATACCCAGTCTAGCCAAAAACATTCAGTACTTC

j_gene: TRBJ1-5
abundance: -
d_gene: TRBD1
v_gene: TRBV5-1
CDR3aa: CASSLEPGGSKWPQHF
CDR3nt: TGCGCCAGCAGCTTGGAGCCAGGGGGCTCTAAATGGCCCCAGCATTTT

j_gene: TRBJ2-6
abundance: -
d_gene: TRBD1
v_gene: TRBV7-9
CDR3aa: CASSSGQGASGANVLTF
CDR3nt: TGTGCCAGCAGCTCGGGACAGGGAGCCTCTGGGGCCAACGTCCTGACTTTC

j_gene: TRBJ1-5
abundance: -
d_gene: -
v_gene: TRBV28
CDR3aa: CASWGRNQPQHF
CDR3nt: TGTGCCAGCTGGGGGAGGAATCAGCCCCAGCATTTT

j_gene: TRBJ2-1
abundance: -
d_gene: -
v_gene: TRBV28
CDR3aa: CASSLVLPGHNEQFF
CDR3nt: TGTGCCAGCAGTCTAGTCCTACCGGGGCACAATGAGCAGTTCTTC

j_gene: TRBJ2-1
abundance: -
d_gene: -
v_gene: TRBV6-5
CDR3aa: CASRPGLYNEQFF
CDR3nt: TGTGCCAGCAGACCCGGTTTATACAATGAGCAGTTCTTC

j_gene: TRBJ1-6
abundance: -
d_gene: TRBD1
v_gene: TRBV30
CDR3aa: CAWSLRGASYNSPLHF
CDR3nt: TGTGCCTGGAGCCTCAGGGGGGCGTCCTATAATTCACCCCTCCACTTT

j_gene: TRBJ1-2
abundance: few
d_gene: -
v_gene: TRBV7-9
CDR3aa: CASSLAIMTGYGYTF
CDR3nt: TGTGCCAGCAGCTTAGCTATCATGACCGGCTATGGCTACACCTTC

j_gene: TRBJ2-1
abundance: -
d_gene: -
v_gene: TRBV29-1
CDR3aa: CSVEVGRAGGYNEQFF
CDR3nt: TGCAGCGTTGAAGTCGGGCGGGCAGGCGGATACAATGAGCAGTTCTTC

j_gene: TRBJ2-7
abundance: -
d_gene: -
v_gene: TRBV5-1
CDR3aa: CASSLGSGPVAEQYF
CDR3nt: TGCGCCAGCAGCTTGGGGAGCGGGCCAGTTGCCGAGCAGTACTTC

j_gene: TRBJ2-7
abundance: -
d_gene: TRBD2
v_gene: TRBV19
CDR3aa: CASASGSRWGYEQYF
CDR3nt: TGTGCCAGTGCCAGCGGGAGCCGGTGGGGCTACGAGCAGTACTTC

j_gene: TRBJ2-3
abundance: -
d_gene: -
v_gene: TRBV2
CDR3aa: CASSGLADTQYF
CDR3nt: TGTGCCAGCAGTGGTCTTGCGGATACGCAGTATTTT

j_gene: TRBJ2-7
abundance: -
d_gene: TRBD1
v_gene: TRBV7-2
CDR3aa: CASSFSTGTGAYEQYF
CDR3nt: TGTGCCAGCAGCTTCTCGACCGGGACAGGGGCCTACGAGCAGTACTTC

j_gene: TRBJ2-2
abundance: -
d_gene: TRBD1
v_gene: TRBV2
CDR3aa: CASSSGTGRVAGELFF
CDR3nt: TGTGCCAGCAGTTCGGGGACAGGTCGGGTCGCCGGGGAGCTGTTTTTT

j_gene: TRBJ2-7
abundance: once
d_gene: -
v_gene: TRBV7-2
CDR3aa: CASSLALPGIDEQYF
CDR3nt: TGTGCCAGCAGCTTAGCGCTGCCAGGGATAGACGAGCAGTACTTC

j_gene: TRBJ1-1
abundance: -
d_gene: -
v_gene: TRBV5-5
CDR3aa: CASSPQGLSTEAFF
CDR3nt: TGTGCCAGCAGCCCACAGGGATTGAGCACTGAAGCTTTCTTT

j_gene: TRBJ1-1
abundance: -
d_gene: -
v_gene: TRBV19
CDR3aa: CASSIYSKDTEAFF
CDR3nt: TGTGCCAGTAGTATATACAGTAAGGACACTGAAGCTTTCTTT

j_gene: TRBJ1-4
abundance: -
d_gene: -
v_gene: TRBV7-9
CDR3aa: CASSLRSMGREKLFF
CDR3nt: TGTGCCAGCAGCTTACGCTCGATGGGCCGTGAAAAACTGTTTTTT

j_gene: TRBJ1-5
abundance: -
d_gene: -
v_gene: TRBV7-8
CDR3aa: CASSFGLSSPQHF
CDR3nt: TGTGCCAGCAGCTTTGGACTTTCCTCCCCCCAGCATTTT

j_gene: TRBJ2-2
abundance: -
d_gene: -
v_gene: TRBV5-6
CDR3aa: CASSLVNSNTGELFF
CDR3nt: TGTGCCAGCAGCTTAGTTAACAGTAACACCGGGGAGCTGTTTTTT

j_gene: TRBJ2-7
abundance: -
d_gene: TRBD2
v_gene: TRBV25-1
CDR3aa: CASSEEIAGAVYEQYF
CDR3nt: TGTGCCAGCAGTGAAGAGATAGCGGGTGCCGTTTACGAGCAGTACTTC

j_gene: TRBJ2-7
abundance: -
d_gene: TRBD1
v_gene: TRBV7-2
CDR3aa: CASSDRGRSSYEQYF
CDR3nt: TGTGCCAGCAGCGACAGGGGTAGGAGCTCCTACGAGCAGTACTTC

j_gene: TRBJ1-5
abundance: -
d_gene: -
v_gene: TRBV6-6
CDR3aa: CASSYLTASNQPQHF
CDR3nt: TGTGCCAGCAGTTATTTGACAGCGAGCAATCAGCCCCAGCATTTT

j_gene: TRBJ2-7
abundance: -
d_gene: -
v_gene: TRBV28
CDR3aa: CASSLRYEQYF
CDR3nt: TGTGCCAGCAGTTTAAGGTACGAGCAGTACTTC

j_gene: TRBJ2-2
abundance: -
d_gene: -
v_gene: TRBV7-2
CDR3aa: CASSLVLAPTGELFF
CDR3nt: TGTGCCAGCAGCTTAGTACTAGCTCCGACCGGGGAGCTGTTTTTT

j_gene: TRBJ2-7
abundance: -
d_gene: TRBD1
v_gene: TRBV7-2
CDR3aa: CASSLDRESYEQYF
CDR3nt: TGTGCCAGCAGCTTGGACAGGGAATCCTACGAGCAGTACTTC

j_gene: TRBJ2-1
abundance: -
d_gene: -
v_gene: TRBV18
CDR3aa: CASSPLGPVGEQFF
CDR3nt: TGTGCCAGCTCACCCCTGGGCCCCGTGGGTGAGCAGTTCTTC

j_gene: TRBJ1-1
abundance: -
d_gene: -
v_gene: TRBV5-1
CDR3aa: CASSLGMNTEAFF
CDR3nt: TGCGCCAGCAGCTTAGGGATGAACACTGAAGCTTTCTTT

j_gene: TRBJ2-7
abundance: -
d_gene: -
v_gene: TRBV5-4
CDR3aa: CASSFGGKTYEQYF
CDR3nt: TGTGCCAGCAGCTTCGGCGGGAAGACTTACGAGCAGTACTTC

j_gene: TRBJ1-4
abundance: -
d_gene: TRBD1
v_gene: TRBV15
CDR3aa: CATSRLQGGQNNEKLFF
CDR3nt: TGTGCCACCAGCAGACTCCAGGGGGGTCAGAATAATGAAAAACTGTTTTTT

j_gene: TRBJ2-1
abundance: -
d_gene: -
v_gene: TRBV5-1
CDR3aa: CASSRNAGYNEQFF
CDR3nt: TGCGCCAGCAGCCGGAATGCCGGCTACAATGAGCAGTTCTTC